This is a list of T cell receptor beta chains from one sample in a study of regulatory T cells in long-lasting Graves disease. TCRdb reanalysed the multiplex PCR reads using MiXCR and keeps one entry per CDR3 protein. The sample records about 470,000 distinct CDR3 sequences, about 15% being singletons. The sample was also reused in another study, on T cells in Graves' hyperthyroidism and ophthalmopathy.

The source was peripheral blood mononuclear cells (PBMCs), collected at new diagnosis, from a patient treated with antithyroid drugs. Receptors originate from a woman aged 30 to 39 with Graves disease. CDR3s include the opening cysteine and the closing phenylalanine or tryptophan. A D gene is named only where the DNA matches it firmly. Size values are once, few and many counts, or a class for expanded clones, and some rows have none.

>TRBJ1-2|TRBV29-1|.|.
CSVLGQGTYGYTF
TGCAGCGTTTTGGGTCAGGGCACCTATGGCTACACCTTC
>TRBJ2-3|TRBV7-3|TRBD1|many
CASSQRGTGGTDTQYF
TGTGCCAGCAGCCAGCGAGGGACAGGGGGCACAGATACGCAGTATTTT
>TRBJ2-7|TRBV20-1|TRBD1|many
CSARERSGGAGEQYF
TGCAGTGCTAGAGAAAGATCAGGGGGTGCGGGCGAGCAGTACTTC
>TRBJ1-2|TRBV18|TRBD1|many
CASSPDRAKYGYTF
TGTGCCAGCTCACCAGACAGGGCGAAATATGGCTACACCTTC
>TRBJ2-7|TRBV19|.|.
CASSMTPSSYEQYF
TGTGCCAGTAGTATGACCCCGAGCTCCTACGAGCAGTACTTC
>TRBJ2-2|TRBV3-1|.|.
CASRGEGNTGELFF
TGTGCCAGCAGAGGGGAAGGGAACACCGGGGAGCTGTTTTTT
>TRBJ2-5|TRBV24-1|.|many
CATSGSWGETQYF
TGTGCCACCTCCGGATCCTGGGGGGAGACCCAGTACTTC
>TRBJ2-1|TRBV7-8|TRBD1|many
CASSQGAGVYNEQFF
TGTGCCAGCAGCCAGGGGGCAGGGGTCTACAATGAGCAGTTCTTC
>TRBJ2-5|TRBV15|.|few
CATSRDSGAYQETQYF
TGTGCCACCAGCAGAGATAGCGGAGCCTACCAAGAGACCCAGTACTTC
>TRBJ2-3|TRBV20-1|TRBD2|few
CSASKSGLAGVNTDTQYF
TGCAGTGCTAGCAAATCGGGACTAGCGGGAGTGAACACAGATACGCAGTATTTT
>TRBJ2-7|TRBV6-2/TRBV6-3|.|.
CASRGGNEQYF
TGTGCCAGCAGAGGAGGAAACGAGCAGTACTTC
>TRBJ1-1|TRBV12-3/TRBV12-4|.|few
CASNGVLGTEAFF
TGTGCCAGCAATGGGGTATTAGGCACTGAAGCTTTCTTT
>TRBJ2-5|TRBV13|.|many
CASRKGFQETQYF
TGTGCCAGCAGGAAGGGGTTCCAAGAGACCCAGTACTTC
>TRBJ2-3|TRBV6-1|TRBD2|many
CASSFPSGSPDTQYF
TGTGCCAGCAGTTTTCCTAGCGGGAGTCCAGATACGCAGTATTTT
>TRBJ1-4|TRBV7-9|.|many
CASRRGEKLFF
TGTGCCAGCAGAAGAGGGGAAAAACTGTTTTTT
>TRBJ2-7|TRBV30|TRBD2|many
CAWSGLSGTSYEQYF
TGTGCCTGGAGTGGTTTAAGCGGGACCTCCTACGAGCAGTACTTC
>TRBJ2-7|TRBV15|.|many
CATSRDLLTDDPYEQYF
TGTGCCACCAGCAGAGATCTCCTGACAGACGATCCATACGAGCAGTACTTC
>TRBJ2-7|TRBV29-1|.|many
CSVLGLPPSYEQYF
TGCAGCGTGTTGGGCCTCCCGCCTTCCTACGAGCAGTACTTC
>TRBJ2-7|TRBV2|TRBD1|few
CASIRETGVEITGFYEQYF
TGTGCCAGCATCCGCGAGACAGGGGTTGAAATCACAGGGTTCTACGAGCAGTACTTC
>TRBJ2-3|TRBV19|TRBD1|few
CASSMGTGTPPHF
TGTGCCAGTAGTATGGGGACAGGGACCCCTCCGCATTTT
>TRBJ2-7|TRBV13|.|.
CASSLIGPGAGPSYEQYF
TGTGCCAGCAGCTTAATCGGCCCGGGAGCGGGCCCTTCCTACGAGCAGTACTTC
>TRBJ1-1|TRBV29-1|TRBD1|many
CSVPGTGGTEAFF
TGCAGCGTTCCGGGGACAGGGGGCACTGAAGCTTTCTTT
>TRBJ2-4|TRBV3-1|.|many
CASTLTSLLAKNIQYF
TGTGCCAGCACCCTAACTAGTCTGTTAGCCAAAAACATTCAGTACTTC
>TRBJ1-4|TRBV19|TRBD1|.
CASSQGTVTKGEKLFF
TGTGCCAGTAGTCAGGGGACAGTTACCAAGGGAGAAAAACTGTTTTTT
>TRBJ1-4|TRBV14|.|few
CASSQNSRRNEKLFF
TGTGCCAGCAGCCAAAATAGCAGGAGGAATGAAAAACTGTTTTTT
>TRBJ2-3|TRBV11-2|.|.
CASSLRQTSTDTQYF
TGTGCCAGCAGCTTAAGACAGACGAGCACAGATACGCAGTATTTT
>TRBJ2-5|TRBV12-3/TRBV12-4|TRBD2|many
CASSPRVVAGGPGKETQYF
TGTGCCAGCAGTCCACGGGTGGTAGCGGGAGGGCCGGGTAAAGAGACCCAGTACTTC
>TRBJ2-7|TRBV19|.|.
CASSSDFPYEQYF
TGTGCCAGTAGCTCAGACTTCCCTTACGAGCAGTACTTC
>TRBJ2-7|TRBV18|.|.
CATHSGADYEQYF
TGTGCCACTCATTCGGGAGCCGATTACGAGCAGTACTTC
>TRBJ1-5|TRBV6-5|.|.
CASSYSLVSTQHF
TGTGCCAGCAGTTACTCCCTGGTTTCCACCCAGCATTTT
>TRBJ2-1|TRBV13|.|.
CASSSPTRPDNEQFF
TGTGCCAGCAGCTCACCGACCAGACCGGACAATGAGCAGTTCTTC
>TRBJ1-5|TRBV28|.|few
CASSSNRVSGNQPQHF
TGTGCCAGCAGTTCGAACAGGGTGTCCGGCAATCAGCCCCAGCATTTT
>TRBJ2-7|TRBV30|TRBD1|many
CAWSVSQGWAYEQYF
TGTGCCTGGAGTGTCTCACAGGGGTGGGCCTACGAGCAGTACTTC
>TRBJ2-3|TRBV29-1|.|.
CSVFRADTQYF
TGCAGCGTTTTTCGAGCAGATACGCAGTATTTT
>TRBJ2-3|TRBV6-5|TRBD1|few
CASSYTGELSTDTQYF
TGTGCCAGCAGTTACACAGGGGAGTTGAGCACAGATACGCAGTATTTT
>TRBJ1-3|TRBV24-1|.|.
CATSDQGSGNTIYF
TGTGCCACCAGTGACCAGGGGTCTGGAAACACCATATATTTT
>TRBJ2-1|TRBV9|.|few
CASSVTDNEQFF
TGTGCCAGCAGCGTAACAGACAATGAGCAGTTCTTC
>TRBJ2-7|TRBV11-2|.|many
CASTEKSEQYF
TGTGCCAGCACTGAAAAAAGCGAGCAGTACTTC
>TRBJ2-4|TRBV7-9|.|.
CASSLYPPKGAQNIQYF
TGTGCCAGCAGCTTATACCCTCCCAAAGGGGCCCAAAACATTCAGTACTTC
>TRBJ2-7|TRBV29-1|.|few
CSVGQEPFQYF
TGCAGCGTTGGACAGGAGCCCTTTCAGTACTTC
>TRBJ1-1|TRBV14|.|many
CASSQARGNTEAFF
TGTGCCAGCAGCCAAGCCCGGGGGAACACTGAAGCTTTCTTT
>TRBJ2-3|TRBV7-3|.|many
CASSFHSAGDTQYF
TGTGCCAGCAGCTTCCATTCAGCGGGAGATACGCAGTATTTT
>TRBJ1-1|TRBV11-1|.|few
CASSLMMTGDTEAFF
TGTGCCAGCAGCCTAATGATGACTGGGGACACTGAAGCTTTCTTT
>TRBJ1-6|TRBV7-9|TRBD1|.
CASSSKRQGNSPLHF
TGTGCCAGCAGCTCCAAAAGACAGGGCAATTCACCCCTCCACTTT
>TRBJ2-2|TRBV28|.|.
CASLEDWGDTGELFF
TGTGCCAGCCTAGAAGACTGGGGAGACACCGGGGAGCTGTTTTTT
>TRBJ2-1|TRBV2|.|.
CASSEAPRNEQFF
TGTGCCAGCAGTGAAGCGCCGAGGAATGAGCAGTTCTTC
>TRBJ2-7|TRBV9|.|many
CASSPSGVGYEQYF
TGTGCCAGCAGCCCTAGTGGGGTTGGCTACGAGCAGTACTTC
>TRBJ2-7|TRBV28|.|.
CASSWGDSPYEQYF
TGTGCCAGCAGTTGGGGGGACTCGCCCTACGAGCAGTACTTC
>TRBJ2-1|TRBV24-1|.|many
CATSDLKVDHRNEQFF
TGTGCCACCAGTGATTTGAAGGTGGACCACAGGAATGAGCAGTTCTTC
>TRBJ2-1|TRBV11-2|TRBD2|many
CASSWTRDEQFF
TGTGCCAGCAGCTGGACTAGAGATGAGCAGTTCTTC
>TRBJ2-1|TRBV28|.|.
CASSEETKPSYNEQFF
TGTGCCAGCAGCGAAGAGACAAAGCCCTCCTACAATGAGCAGTTCTTC
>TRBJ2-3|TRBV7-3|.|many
CASSLYITDTQYF
TGTGCCAGCAGCCTATATATAACAGATACGCAGTATTTT
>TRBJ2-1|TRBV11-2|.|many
CASSPGIWENEQFF
TGTGCCAGCAGCCCAGGGATCTGGGAGAATGAGCAGTTCTTC
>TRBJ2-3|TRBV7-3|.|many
CASSLFSGPWSTDTQYF
TGTGCCAGCAGCTTATTTTCCGGGCCCTGGAGCACAGATACGCAGTATTTT
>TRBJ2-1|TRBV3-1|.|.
CASSRNRDWRYNEQFF
TGTGCCAGCAGCCGAAACAGGGATTGGAGGTACAATGAGCAGTTCTTC
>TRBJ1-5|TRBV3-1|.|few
CASSQDLILNQPQHF
TGTGCCAGCAGCCAAGATTTAATCCTCAATCAGCCCCAGCATTTT
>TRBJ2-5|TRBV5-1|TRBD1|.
CASSGGTGRSLRLETQYF
TGCGCCAGCAGCGGGGGGACAGGGCGTAGCTTGAGGTTAGAGACCCAGTACTTC
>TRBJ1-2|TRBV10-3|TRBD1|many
CATVVDRGVYGYTF
TGTGCCACCGTCGTGGACAGGGGAGTATATGGCTACACCTTC
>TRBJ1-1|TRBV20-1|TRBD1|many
CSAKNPGGDTEAFF
TGCAGTGCTAAGAACCCAGGGGGGGACACTGAAGCTTTCTTT
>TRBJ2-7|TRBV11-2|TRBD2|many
CASSFPEREEQYF
TGTGCCAGCAGCTTTCCCGAGCGGGAAGAGCAGTACTTC